This note documents a single TCR beta chain sequence. Expressed TCRB transcripts were sequenced because the isolated RNA had all been reverse transcribed beforehand. TCRdb's table, derived via immunoSEQ multiplex PCR, lists solely in-frame clones and lacks some. Found here are approximately 150,000 clones, roughly 9.3% of them singletons; the top ten hold nearly 0.65%. Germline lookup yields CDR1 MNHEY and CDR2 SMNVEV (reference sequence). This CDR3 contains 15 residues. V gave up 3 bases and J gave up 1 base; unmatched junction bases: 5. This entry comes from a study of beta chain features in type 1 diabetes. The purity of all sorted populations exceeded 95%.

J is TRBJ1-1 and V is TRBV27, with 7 bases identical to TRBD1. The sequence came from a middle-aged woman in good health. Sequences were obtained from central memory CD4+ T cells from blood. This CDR3 is CASSLRGLGNTEAFF. CDR3 DNA: TGTGCCAGCAGTTTGAGGGGGCTGGGGAACACTGAAGCTTTCTTT.